This T cell receptor beta chain was identified during a study of T cells after yellow fever vaccination (dated by TCRdb to the late 2010s). As for the study more broadly: The SMART-Seq v4 Ultra Low Input RNA kit was used to prepare libraries from fractions with low cell numbers. To follow T-cell clones before and after primary and booster YFV17D yellow fever vaccination, bulk TCR alpha and beta repertoires were sequenced over time. Two healthy male donors made up the cohort, one aged 18 to 30 years and the other aged 30 to 40 years. Bulk PBMC replicates and cell subsets were isolated from blood drawn at multiple timepoints before and after both primary and secondary immunization. Results and caveats for the whole study, not just this receptor: The secondary T-cell response was weaker than the primary response but faster, peaking on day 5 instead of day 15. Only a couple of donors were included in the study, so the extent to which the findings can be generalized is limited. Most clones expanded after primary vaccination (96% of CD4 and roughly 88% of CD8) were re-detected after the booster, suggesting that broad memory maintenance occurred. A small fraction of clonotypes appeared in both the CD4 and CD8 compartments, likely as a result of convergent recombination. Computational filtering was required because FACS-sorted repertoires could contain abundant contaminating clonotypes from the bulk population.

CDR1 and CDR2, per the germline V gene, are SGHTA and FQGNSA. Including the terminal cysteine and phenylalanine, the CDR3 comprises 15 residues. Only the CDR3 part of the read is kept: 45 bases, read in frame from the first base. A distance of 16 bases separates the germline ends of V and J, which lose 5 bases and 2 bases respectively. TCR cDNA was made using 5'RACE template switching, a step that added a universal primer site and unique molecular identifiers. Priming for cDNA synthesis came from both the TCR alpha and TCR beta constant segments. Library amplification used two PCR steps, and the second PCR step added sample barcodes and sequencing adapters. Sequencing of libraries was performed on Illumina HiSeq 2500 (2x100 bp) or NovaSeq (2x150 bp). Regarding the original processing steps: Demultiplexing of reads and collapsing into UMI consensus sequences were performed with MIGEC, and V(D)J alignment was carried out with MiXCR. Using edgeR on replicate PBMC samples, clonotypes were called vaccine-responding if FDR was below 0.01 and the log2 fold change was above 5 up to day 15. Each bulk clonotype was labeled CD4 or CD8 based on which sequenced repertoire, CD4 or CD8, contained the clonotype at higher abundance. Starting from the raw public reads, TCRdb applied fastp trimming at Q25, assembled clones with MiXCR and retained in-frame beta chains. CDR3 protein duplicates are merged, each entry listing the most common genes and DNA. The V and J calls, along with clone size, are taken from TCRdb and not from the paper's own processing. This sample is represented by hundreds of thousands of distinct CDR3 sequences; 8.7% of them were singletons. Jointly, the top ten make up more than 15% of the sample.

The treatment or condition label, read with the paper, signifies: live attenuated yellow fever vaccine strain. Two biological replicates of bulk PBMCs were collected at each blood-draw timepoint. A standard Ficoll-Paque protocol was used to isolate PBMCs from peripheral blood. TriZol was used to extract RNA from bulk PBMCs, from CD4 and CD8 fractions, and from dextramer-positive and dextramer-negative fractions. Remarks on this clonotype: There is no known antigen for this receptor. No base qualities exist here, and no much larger clone lies one base off it.

The receptor chain draws on TRBV7-2 and TRBJ2-7; the D gene may be TRBD1 or TRBD2, since each aligns over 6 bases. The sample here was PBMCs, taken on the day of the first yellow fever vaccination. The receptor was isolated from a man in his late teens or twenties who received the YFV17D yellow fever vaccine. The encoded CDR3 is CASSQARGAAYEQYF. The DNA is as follows: TGTGCCAGCAGCCAAGCTAGGGGGGCGGCCTACGAGCAGTACTTC.